This TCR beta chain appears in the sequencing data of a study of vaccination and CD4 T cells after COVID-19 (dated by TCRdb to between 2020 and 2023). In the study overall: SARS-CoV-2 positivity had been established in the convalescent patients by nasal swab PCR, and mild disease was recorded in about 9 of these patients and severe disease in one. In the convalescent cohort there were six males and four females, among whom were two Hispanic individuals, seven Caucasians, two Asians and one multiracial person. The spike-specific CD4+ TCR repertoire was compared before and after mRNA vaccination in about nine COVID-19 convalescent patients and a handful of infection-naive healthy vaccine recipients. Post-COVID blood samples from convalescent patients were collected a median of around 100 days after diagnosis, with a range of about 35 to 161 days. Post-vaccine blood samples were taken a median of 72 days after the second vaccine dose, with a range of about 14 to 241 days. Culture stimuli were overlapping spike peptide pools from SARS-CoV-2 and from the common cold coronaviruses HCoV-NL63, HCoV-OC43 and HCoV-229E. Control cultures received a CEFX viral epitope pool as the positive control, an HIV-1 Nef peptide pool as the negative control, or no peptide. Each participant got two doses of either the Pfizer-BioNTech BNT162b2 vaccine (n=8) or the Moderna mRNA-1273 vaccine (n=2).

General conclusions and limits of the study: In convalescent patients, nearly all vaccine-specific clones (304 of 307) were found to be mono-reactive for SARS-CoV-2 spike rather than cross-reactive with common cold coronaviruses. The median number of SARS-CoV-2-reactive clonotypes rose from about 23 after infection to 30 to 45 after vaccination, but the change was not significant. Among the post-vaccine SARS-CoV-2-reactive clones in convalescent patients, a median approximately 90% showed up only after vaccination, which suggests vaccine-specific priming. The number of convalescent patients in the study was relatively small, and the study did not examine early timepoints following natural infection.

To note about this clonotype: Its antigen is still unknown. No base-level quality is on record; no much larger clone is a single base apart.

The treatment or condition label of this sample denotes: roughly 11-day PBMC culture with coronavirus spike peptide pools or control peptides (ViraFEST assay). The study used the ViraFEST assay, which expanded antigen-specific T cells with peptide pools and then identified expanded clonotypes by TCR sequencing. The convalescent patients' positive SARS-CoV-2 PCR tests fell between March and December 2020, which was before the Alpha, Beta and Delta variants emerged in the United States. Each well held 2.2 million or so PBMCs cultured with around 10 ug/ml peptide pools in IMDM containing around 5% human AB serum and 7.5 to 10 IU/ml IL-2. Half of the culture medium was replaced with fresh IL-2-containing medium on days 3 and 7. After around 10 days of culture, CD4+ T cells were isolated by negative selection using the EasySep CD4+ T cell isolation kit. Ficoll-Paque Plus gradient centrifugation was used to isolate PBMCs from whole blood, and the isolated PBMCs were then either used fresh or cryopreserved at -140C. Triplicate wells were generally used for each culture condition.

The method behind the library was PCR. DNA from cultured CD4+ T cells was subjected to TCR sequencing with the Oncomine TCR Beta short-read assay at the Johns Hopkins FTIC core. Genomic DNA was extracted from the cultured CD4+ T cells with the QIAamp micro DNA kit. Oncomine TCR Beta libraries from cultured CD4+ T cells were pooled with unique dual indexes and sequenced on an Illumina iSeq 100. The original methods were these. Non-productive sequences were filtered out, and CDR3s that did not start with C, did not end with F or W, or were shorter than 7 amino acids were discarded. The MANAFEST web application was used to identify antigen-specific clonotypes by comparing peptide-stimulated wells against reference wells and other culture wells. An FDR below 0.05, an odds ratio above 5, and a productive frequency above 0.1% in at least two of three replicate wells were required for clones to be considered positive. Clonotypes that were significantly expanded in both SARS-CoV-2 spike wells and at least one common cold coronavirus spike condition were defined as cross-reactive. Levenshtein distances (stringdist) and unrooted phylogenetic trees (ape) in R version 3.6.1 were used to assess CDR3 homology. The public reads were run again by TCRdb, first through fastp at Q25 and then through MiXCR, and only productive beta chains were kept. Each entry merges the rows of one CDR3 protein and shows their most common DNA and genes. These V and J calls are TCRdb output, not the study's own analysis. Here the sample has several thousand distinct CDR3 sequences; over 25% occur a single time. Over 7.5% of the sample lies in the top ten.

Relative to germline, V is 0 bases shorter and J is 11 bases shorter, with 19 bases between their ends. The CDR3, cysteine through phenylalanine, is 15 amino acids long. Kept here is only the CDR3 DNA, which spans 45 bases and is read in frame from base 1. CDR1 and CDR2 (LGHNA, YSLEER) derive from the germline V gene. This clonotype originated in a human donor who had recovered from COVID-19. Here the chain combines TRBV4-3 and TRBJ1-1; 5 matching bases give a weak D call of TRBD1. The sample in question was CD4+ T cells from blood, cultured in vitro, obtained after SARS-CoV-2 vaccination. The bases are TGCGCCAGCAGCCAAGATGGCAGCGGGGGGAATGCGGCTTTCTTT. It encodes CASSQDGSGGNAAFF.